This TCR beta chain was retrieved from a study of cytomegalovirus exposure and HLA in healthy donors (dated by TCRdb to the late 2010s). At the level of the whole study: An earlier analysis of about 530 of the donors reported 276 Gb of sequence data and 100 million to 120 million unique TCR beta sequences obtained from 150 million to 200 million T cells. About 300 gigabases of sequencing data and roughly 90 million unique TCR sequences were included in an early release covering several hundred HLA-typed donors. Among the roughly 400 genotyped donors, approximately 82% belonged to the genetic ancestry cluster associated with self-reported Caucasian donors. The study was designed to test whether signatures of past pathogen exposure could be identified by cataloging public T cell receptors. The study used immunosequencing to profile the T cell repertoires of approximately 690 subjects and linked those repertoires to cytomegalovirus serostatus. A separate validation cohort of over a hundred different subjects was used in addition to the 666-subject first cohort. To predict cytomegalovirus infection status, the study combined high-throughput TCR immunosequencing, statistical association of individual TCRs with disease status, and machine learning. A later analysis re-analyzed previously published TCR beta repertoires from about 600 donors and added high-resolution HLA genotyping to study TCR occurrence patterns. Rather than using new phenotypic data, the later analysis identified candidate immune exposures from TCR beta sequences and from how often those sequences occurred across donors. To decide whether each TCR beta V gene segment behaved as functional or pseudogenic, an earlier analysis of some 600 of the donors relied on high-throughput TCR beta sequencing. Donor age, sex, ethnicity and CMV serostatus were collected together with the repertoire data. A later genetic analysis used genome-wide SNP genotypes for about three fifths of the 666 donors, treating that subset as a discovery cohort. Every repertoire in the discovery cohort had been generated on one and the same sequencing platform. HLA typing covered class I and class II loci at four-digit resolution. The number of typed donors differed by locus: roughly 629-640 for A, B, C, DRB1 and DQB1; 500 to 550 for DQA1; around 610 for DPA1; and some 470 for DPB1. Roughly 5 DR-DQ haplotypes were treated as single units for association and clustering because of strong linkage in the cohort. On average, roughly 250,000 unique TCR beta nucleotide sequences were sequenced per donor among about 400 genotyped donors of the cohort, with 15% to 20% of those sequences being non-productive.

A word on this clone: There is no known antigen for this receptor. It has no much larger one-base neighbor in the sample; base qualities were not kept.

Broad study findings and their caveats: The study listed 164 TCR beta chains as associated with cytomegalovirus. A later analysis associated about 16,000 TCR beta sequences with specific HLA alleles at a false discovery rate of 0.05. Sequencing depth was assumed to be roughly uniform across donors in the presence/absence analyses, though that assumption may not hold. According to a later genetic analysis, donors in an Asian-associated ancestry cluster had fewer N-insertions in productive TCRs than the approximately 630-donor mean. In vitro tests confirmed that a few of the cytomegalovirus-associated TCR beta chains recognize cytomegalovirus antigens. Because counts were too low, seventeen rarely observed V segments, including chromosome 9 orphons, were left out of the earlier analysis of over 550 of the donors. A cluster of highly shared sequence variants was judged likely to represent a technical artifact of the sequencing pipeline. Immune exposure information for the cohort was limited to CMV serostatus. In both the original and validation cohorts, the classifier was reported to diagnose cytomegalovirus status with high specificity and sensitivity. Because HLA typing was unavailable for some donors at each locus, only the typed subset was used in association tests. A later analysis found that HLA-associated TCR beta chains were more clonally expanded and had lower generation probabilities than equally common non-associated chains. Linkage disequilibrium might explain the correlated functional status among segregating V segments, but an unknown experimental factor could not be excluded. While some public TCRs were present in many individuals, most TCR sequences turned up only very rarely across donors. A further reported finding was that TCR beta sequences accurately predicted the HLA-A and HLA-B alleles for most subjects in the first cohort. According to a later analysis, TCR association rates differed among HLA loci, with DRB1 alleles showing the most associated TCRs and HLA-C alleles showing the fewest. The 87-base-pair reads could not distinguish some IMGT-functional V segments, including TRBV6-2 and TRBV6-3, so those segments were excluded. A later genetic analysis associated a missense DCLRE1C variant with V-gene and J-gene trimming of TCR beta chains, and an independent cohort replicated the association. It was suggested by the authors that the approach could potentially be generalized to other disease states and immunological phenotypes. According to a later analysis, most CMV-associated TCR beta chains appeared to be HLA-restricted, and the HLA associations seemed to be driven largely by CMV exposure. In an earlier analysis of approximately 590 of the donors, most TCR beta V segments appeared in productive rearrangements about 90% or about 30% of the time, broadly matching IMGT annotations. In this cohort, only TCR beta chains were sequenced, and detectable features were limited by the absence of alpha or paired-chain data. Several of the top co-occurrence clusters appeared to be linked to parvovirus B19, influenza, CMV and Epstein-Barr virus, according to a later analysis. Strong co-occurrence of HLA alleles, especially DR and DQ, made assigning TCR associations to individual alleles difficult.

In total, 630 or so healthy bone marrow donors made up the cohort. At the time of sampling, all cohort members were nominally healthy, though unrecorded immune exposures were likely present. The donor was CMV seronegative and belonged to the group of 320 or so seronegative cohort members. A peripheral blood sample was provided by each donor, and peripheral blood mononuclear cells were used for TCR beta sequencing. The Qiagen DNeasy Blood Extraction Kit was used to extract genomic DNA from the blood cell samples. Library construction relied on the immunoSEQ multiplex PCR assay. For the multiplex PCR, a mixture combining 60 forward primers for TCR Vbeta segments and 13 reverse primers for TCR Jbeta segments was used. The CDR3 region of rearranged TCR beta genes was amplified from genomic DNA by a multiplex PCR assay. Amplified TCR beta libraries were sequenced as 87-base-pair reads on the Illumina HiSeq System. Regarding the original processing steps: A later analysis tallied tens of millions of unique TCR beta chains across the 666 repertoires, and about 12 million of those chains were shared by two or more donors. A nearest-neighbor algorithm error-corrected the raw reads and collapsed the reads into unique sequences, merging closely related sequences to remove PCR and sequencing errors. To assign V, D and J gene segments, CDR3 sequences were aligned to IMGT reference sequences. For a sequence to be retained, at least a six-nucleotide match to both a V gene segment and a J gene segment was required. Rearrangements were classified as productive when the CDR3 lacked stop codons and remained in frame with V and J, and all other rearrangements were classified as non-productive. CDR3 was defined according to IMGT convention as the region running from the second conserved V-encoded cysteine to the conserved J-encoded phenylalanine. The earlier analysis of roughly 590 of the donors excluded any sequence lacking an unambiguous match to a single V gene segment. In an earlier analysis of about 590 of the donors, a V segment was called functional when productive rearrangements were above 56.7%, and segregating when the standard deviation between donors exceeded 5%. A statistical classification framework was developed to diagnose cytomegalovirus status using the catalog of TCR beta chain sequences. A later analysis assigned V and J genes by comparing TCR nucleotide sequences with IMGT/GENE-DB human TR gene sequences. Using the TCRdist pipeline, a later analysis assigned CDR3 sequences along with most-parsimonious VDJ recombination scenarios. In a later analysis, each TCR beta chain was defined by its CDR3 amino acid sequence together with its V-gene family, and reads without a unique V-gene family were excluded. To address suspected cross-contamination and a sequencing artifact, a later analysis removed over 500 highly shared, low-generation-probability nucleotide sequences. In a later analysis, a clonal expansion index for each public chain was calculated from normalized within-repertoire ranks of inferred template counts. In a later analysis, generation probabilities were computed with a VDJ recombination model fitted to out-of-frame rearrangements, and the resulting probabilities were checked against IGoR. In a later analysis, hypergeometric tests were used to score TCR-TCR, TCR-HLA and TCR-CMV co-occurrence, with a repertoire-size bias correction applied to TCR pairs. In a later analysis, false discovery rates were estimated by permuting HLA or CMV assignments 20 times. In a later analysis, co-occurring TCRs were grouped using DBSCAN, and TCRdist sequence similarity was added for clustering within HLA-allele-positive subsets. For co-occurrence clustering, repertoires with fewer than 30,000 or more than 120,000 public chains were excluded, along with five repertoires with anomalous nucleotide sharing. Imported from immuneACCESS, the table was reduced by TCRdb to in-frame sequences with V and J called. These copies leave out some clones; in studies compared against another copy, an unresolved V gene accounts for under half, and the cause of the remainder is not known. That table furnishes V, J and clone size, whereas the DNA furnished D and trimming. The sample records 95,000 to 110,000 clones, approximately 79% of which are singletons. The leading ten clones occupy more than 2% of the sample.

The germline V gene encodes CDR1 LNHDA and CDR2 SQIVND (reference sequence). Trimming at the junction amounts to 11 bases on V and 3 bases on J, and the germline ends lie 13 bases apart. The CDR3 measures 12 amino acids from cysteine to phenylalanine. Of the read, only the CDR3 DNA is kept; its 36 bases are in frame from base 1. What was sequenced was PBMCs. The rearrangement combines TRBV19 with TRBJ1-2; the D gene cannot be named for sure. The sequence derives from a man aged 18 to 29 in good health and CMV-seronegative. The CDR3 reads as follows: CAVWLRDYGYTF. The DNA sequence reads TGTGCCGTGTGGTTGCGCGACTATGGCTACACCTTC.